This T cell receptor beta chain was recorded in a study of blood T cell repertoires in COVID-19. Profiling relied on immunoSEQ multiplex PCR, and the TCRdb table lists in-frame clones only, not all of them. The data show 70,000 to 100,000 clones, 88% seen once. With 0 bases clipped from V and 13 bases from J, the junction kept 3 bases outside the gene matches. Germline V lookup: CDR1 ENHRY, CDR2 SYGVKD. The length of the CDR3 is 13 residues. This TCR derives from a woman between 65 and 79 years old with acute or convalescent COVID-19. The V and J genes are TRBV10-3 and TRBJ1-6; 7 positions match TRBD1. Sequencing used peripheral blood. The CDR3 DNA reads TGTGCCATCAGTGAGTCAAACAGGGGTCCCCTCCACTTT. Its protein product is CAISESNRGPLHF.